The 17 T cell receptor beta chains reported below all come from one sample, sequenced in a study of blood T cell repertoires in COVID-19. Repertoires were generated with immunoSEQ multiplex PCR, while TCRdb's copy carries only in-frame clones and drops some. This sample has about 180,000 clones, with 70% to 80% found just once. The sample comprised PBMCs or T cells enriched from blood (not recorded which). These receptors were obtained from a woman aged 50 to 60 who had recovered from COVID-19.

V gene TRBV6-5 combines with J gene TRBJ2-3, with D perhaps matching TRBD2 (6 bases). Germline CDR1 and CDR2: MNHEY and SVGAGI. V was shortened by 6 bases and J by 7 bases, with 14 bases between the two germline ends. The CDR3 is made up of 13 amino acids. CDR3 DNA sequence: TGTGCCAGCAGCGGAACTAGCCCTTATACGCAGTATTTT. Its protein is CASSGTSPYTQYF.

V and J are TRBV11-2 and TRBJ2-7; perhaps TRBD2 as D (6 bases). Germline lookup yields CDR1 SGHAT and CDR2 FQNNGV. This CDR3 comprises 15 residues. V lost 1 base and J lost 1, with 11 bases in between. CDR3 bases: TGTGCCAGCAGCTTAGGTGGGACTTCTTCCTACGAGCAGTACTTC. Translating it yields CASSLGGTSSYEQYF.

The rearrangement links TRBV5-1 to TRBJ1-4; TRBD1 might be the D (5 bases). The germline V gene has CDR1 SGHRS and CDR2 YFSETQ. Trimming stripped 0 bases from V and 4 bases from J, with 13 bases between. CDR3 length: 16 residues. CDR3 nucleotides: TGCGCCAGCAGCTTGGGGGAGGGGACCCGTAATGAAAAACTGTTTTTT. Its protein is CASSLGEGTRNEKLFF. Drawing the rest from reference TRBV5-1 and TRBJ1-4, the complete variable domain is KAGVTQTPRYLIKTRGQQVTLSCSPISGHRSVSWYQQTPGQGLQFLFEYFSETQRNKGNFPGRFSGRQFSNSRSEMNVSTLELGDSALYLCASSLGEGTRNEKLFFGSGTQLSVL.

The chain recombines TRBV18 with TRBJ2-7, with 7 nucleotides matching TRBD1. V shed 3 bases and J 3 bases; nucleotides not matched to a gene: 8. The length of the CDR3 is 15 residues. Germline CDR1 is KGHSH and CDR2 is LQKENI. CDR3 coding DNA: TGTGCCAGCTCACCCGCCGGGACAGTCGTCTACGAGCAGTACTTC. Its protein is CASSPAGTVVYEQYF.

This clone came up a few times. This sequence joins TRBV28 and TRBJ2-1, with 9 bases lining up with TRBD1. The germline CDR1 and CDR2 sequences are MDHEN and SYDVKM. V was clipped by 1 base and J by 5 bases; unmatched bases: 9. CDR3 length equals 17 residues. The CDR3 DNA reads TGTGCCAGCAGTTTATTACCGGACAGGGGACACAACAATGAGCAGTTCTTC. Encoded protein: CASSLLPDRGHNNEQFF. Drawing the rest from reference TRBV28 and TRBJ2-1, the complete variable domain is DVKVTQSSRYLVKRTGEKVFLECVQDMDHENMFWYRQDPGLGLRLIYFSYDVKMKEKGDIPEGYSVSREKKERFSLILESASTNQTSMYLCASSLLPDRGHNNEQFFGPGTRLTVL.

The rearrangement joins TRBV4-3 to TRBJ1-2, with 10 nucleotides matching TRBD1. The length of the CDR3 is 15 residues. The V gene's germline CDR1 is LGHNA and CDR2 YSLEER. Losses at the gene ends were 4 bases for V and 4 bases for J; bases not matched to a gene: 6. CDR3 nucleotides: TGCGCCAGCAGCCCGGGGACAGGGGACTTCTATGGCTACACCTTC. It is translated as CASSPGTGDFYGYTF.

This chain links TRBV5-1 with TRBJ2-3; TRBD1 matches at 8 bases. The CDR3 is 14 residues long. Germline lookup yields CDR1 SGHRS and CDR2 YFSETQ. V lost 4 bases and J lost 2; bases outside the gene matches: 3. CDR3 sequence (DNA): TGCGCCAGCAGCCGGGGACAGGACACAGATACGCAGTATTTT. Translated: CASSRGQDTDTQYF.

The rearrangement uses TRBV5-6 and TRBJ2-3, with 11 bases that match TRBD2. Germline V gives CDR1 SGHDT, CDR2 YYEEEE. V dropped 1 base and J dropped 3; count of bases not matched to a gene: 7. This CDR3 has 17 amino acids. The CDR3 DNA sequence: TGTGCCAGCAGCTTGTCCAAACTAGCGGGAGTAACAGATACGCAGTATTTT. As protein: CASSLSKLAGVTDTQYF.

The chain employs TRBV5-1 and TRBJ1-5, with 9 nucleotides matching TRBD1. The ends lost 4 bases at V and 5 bases at J; junction bases unmatched: 4. Germline CDR1 is SGHRS and CDR2 is YFSETQ. The CDR3 runs 14 residues. CDR3 DNA: TGCGCCAGCAGCGTCACAGGGGGCGATCAGCCCCAGCATTTT. Its translation: CASSVTGGDQPQHF. The full variable domain, with the rest looked up from reference TRBV5-1 and TRBJ1-5, is KAGVTQTPRYLIKTRGQQVTLSCSPISGHRSVSWYQQTPGQGLQFLFEYFSETQRNKGNFPGRFSGRQFSNSRSEMNVSTLELGDSALYLCASSVTGGDQPQHFGDGTRLSIL.

V is TRBV5-1 and J is TRBJ2-1, with 8 positions matching TRBD1. Per germline, CDR1 SGHRS and CDR2 YFSETQ. This CDR3 region has 14 residues. The trim removed 7 bases at V and 10 bases at J, leaving 13 bases unmatched. The CDR3 DNA reads TGCGCCAGCGGTGAGCAGGGGGCGATTCGCGAGCAGTTCTTC. It specifies CASGEQGAIREQFF.

This sequence joins TRBV10-3 and TRBJ2-1; possible D gene TRBD2, 6 bases. V was clipped by 6 bases and J by 1 base, with 13 bases between them. The germline V gene encodes CDR1 ENHRY and CDR2 SYGVKD. This CDR3 has 15 residues. The CDR3 loop is CAIREGQASYNEQFF. CDR3 DNA: TGTGCCATCAGGGAGGGGCAAGCATCCTACAATGAGCAGTTCTTC.

This clone occurred a few times. The chain recombines TRBV30 with TRBJ2-3; the D gene is possibly TRBD2 (5 bases). Germline CDR1 is GTSNPN and CDR2 is SVGIG (reference sequence). The CDR3 runs 14 residues. The germline V and J ends were trimmed by 2 bases and 0 bases, with 9 bases remaining between them. CDR3 loop: CAWSYRGSTDTQYF. In DNA, the CDR3 is TGTGCCTGGAGTTACCGCGGGAGCACAGATACGCAGTATTTT.

This chain links TRBV25-1 with TRBJ2-3; maybe TRBD1 (5 bases). V dropped 6 bases and J dropped 8 bases, with 18 bases sitting between them. Looked up from germline, CDR1 is MGHDK and CDR2 is SYGVNS. The CDR3 totals 14 residues. The CDR3: CASSRHGALGTQYF. The CDR3 nucleotides are TGTGCCAGCAGCCGCCATGGGGCGTTGGGTACGCAGTATTTT.

This rearrangement joins TRBV28 to TRBJ1-3; 9 bases align to TRBD1. With 11 bases clipped from V and 3 bases from J, the junction kept 8 bases outside the gene matches. The CDR3 consists of 14 residues. Germline CDR1 and CDR2: MDHEN and SYDVKM. DNA of the CDR3: TGTGCCGCCAGGACAGGGGTCGTTGGAAACACCATATATTTT. Translation: CAARTGVVGNTIYF.

The chain couples TRBV27 to TRBJ1-4; 10 bases map to TRBD1. V gave up 8 bases and J gave up 10 bases; unmatched junction bases: 10. The CDR3 has 14 amino acids. CDR1 is MNHEY and CDR2 is SMNVEV in the germline V gene (reference sequence). The CDR3 is CASAPGQGFRKLFF. The CDR3 DNA reads as TGTGCCAGCGCGCCGGGACAGGGGTTTCGAAAACTGTTTTTT.

V is TRBV28 and J is TRBJ2-7; 8 nucleotides line up with TRBD2. Trimming cost V 11 bases and J 4 bases; bases outside gene matches: 13. This CDR3 comprises 14 residues. Germline V gene lookup returns CDR1 MDHEN and CDR2 SYDVKM. CDR3 bases: TGTGCCTCCCGCGAGCGGGGGCGCAGTTACGAGCAGTACTTC. It yields the protein CASRERGRSYEQYF.

The rearrangement joins TRBV4-2 to TRBJ1-5, with 9 nucleotides matching TRBD1. There are 16 residues in the CDR3. With 4 bases clipped from V and 2 bases from J, the junction kept 6 bases outside the gene matches. CDR1 and CDR2 from the germline V gene are LGHNA and YNFKEQ. The DNA for the CDR3 is TGTGCCAGCAGCCCCCCGGGACAGGGTGGCAATCAGCCCCAGCATTTT. Protein: CASSPPGQGGNQPQHF.